These 8 T cell receptor beta chains came from one sample sequenced in a study of OX40 agonist ivuxolimab in advanced cancers. Produced via immunoSEQ multiplex PCR; TCRdb's table is partial and in-frame only. This sample yields roughly 63,000 clones, of which approximately 86% are seen a single time; approximately 2.1% belongs to the top ten. The material was CD4+ or CD8+ T cells sorted from blood, obtained in a trial of the OX40 agonist ivuxolimab. These receptors all come from an adult with an advanced solid tumor such as melanoma, head and neck, liver or kidney cancer.

The chain has TRBV6-1 and TRBJ1-1; D perhaps matches TRBD1 (5 bases). The V gene lost 2 bases and the J gene lost 1 base, with 11 bases spanning the gap. CDR1 and CDR2 from the germline V gene are MNHNS and SASEGT. This CDR3 comprises 15 residues. CDR3 residues: CASSESKGWNTEAFF. The DNA of the CDR3 is TGTGCCAGCAGTGAATCTAAGGGGTGGAACACTGAAGCTTTCTTT.

This chain links TRBV5-1 with TRBJ2-5; no clear D. Germline assignment: CDR1 SGHRS and CDR2 YFSETQ. The CDR3 runs 12 residues. Trimming cost V 5 bases and J 2 bases, with 7 bases left between them. CDR3 protein: CASRSRQETQYF. CDR3 in DNA: TGCGCCAGCAGGTCTAGGCAAGAGACCCAGTACTTC.

This chain links TRBV5-1 with TRBJ2-7; D is tentatively TRBD1 or TRBD2 (5 bases each). The CDR3 totals 12 residues. Germline V CDR1 and CDR2: SGHRS, YFSETQ. V was cut by 1 base and J by 6 bases, with 8 bases left in between. The CDR3 is CASSLKGTEQYF. CDR3 sequence (DNA): TGCGCCAGCAGCTTGAAAGGGACCGAGCAGTACTTC. The complete variable domain, with remaining parts taken from reference TRBV5-1 and TRBJ2-7, reads KAGVTQTPRYLIKTRGQQVTLSCSPISGHRSVSWYQQTPGQGLQFLFEYFSETQRNKGNFPGRFSGRQFSNSRSEMNVSTLELGDSALYLCASSLKGTEQYFGPGTRLTVT.

This clone has a handful of counts. This specimen includes other DNA sequences encoding the same CDR3. V is TRBV5-1 and J is TRBJ1-3; D gene uncertain. The CDR3 has 14 residues. CDR1 SGHRS and CDR2 YFSETQ come from the germline V gene. Trimming pared 4 bases from V and 0 bases from J, leaving 8 bases between. CDR3 sequence reads: CASSEGSSGNTIYF. CDR3 DNA: TGCGCCAGCAGCGAGGGTAGCTCTGGAAACACCATATATTTT.

The CDR3 protein is CASSLAVGELFF. The CDR3 DNA reads TGTGCCAGCAGCTTAGCCGTGGGGGAGCTGTTTTTT. The V call is TRBV7-9, the J call TRBJ2-2; D unclear. CDR3 length: 12 amino acids. The V gene lost 0 bases and the J gene lost 8 bases, with 4 bases spanning the gap. In germline, CDR1 is SEHNR, CDR2 FQNEAQ (reference sequence).

This chain links TRBV6-5 with TRBJ2-7; perhaps TRBD2 as D (5 bases). The germline CDR1 and CDR2 sequences are MNHEY and SVGAGI. Trimming cost V 6 bases and J 3 bases, with 12 bases left between them. This CDR3 is 13 amino acids long. CDR3 DNA sequence: TGTGCCAGCAGACGCCCCGGGGTCTACGAGCAGTACTTC. Translation gives CASRRPGVYEQYF.

The gene calls are TRBV7-9 and TRBJ2-5; either TRBD1 or TRBD2 may fit D (5 bases each). The V end was cut by 4 bases, the J end by 4 bases, with 16 bases between. The CDR3 has 15 amino acids. Germline assignment: CDR1 SEHNR and CDR2 FQNEAQ (reference sequence). The CDR3 loop is CASSSYGALGETQYF. DNA of the CDR3: TGTGCCAGCAGCTCCTACGGGGCATTGGGAGAGACCCAGTACTTC.

The rearrangement uses TRBV28 and TRBJ1-6; D may be TRBD1 (5 bases). Per the germline V gene, CDR1 is MDHEN and CDR2 is SYDVKM. V lost 1 base to trimming and J lost 9 bases, with 7 bases between them. The CDR3 sequence is 13 residues long. This CDR3 is CASSLLGGSPLHF. DNA for the CDR3: TGTGCCAGCAGTTTATTGGGGGGTTCACCCCTCCACTTT.